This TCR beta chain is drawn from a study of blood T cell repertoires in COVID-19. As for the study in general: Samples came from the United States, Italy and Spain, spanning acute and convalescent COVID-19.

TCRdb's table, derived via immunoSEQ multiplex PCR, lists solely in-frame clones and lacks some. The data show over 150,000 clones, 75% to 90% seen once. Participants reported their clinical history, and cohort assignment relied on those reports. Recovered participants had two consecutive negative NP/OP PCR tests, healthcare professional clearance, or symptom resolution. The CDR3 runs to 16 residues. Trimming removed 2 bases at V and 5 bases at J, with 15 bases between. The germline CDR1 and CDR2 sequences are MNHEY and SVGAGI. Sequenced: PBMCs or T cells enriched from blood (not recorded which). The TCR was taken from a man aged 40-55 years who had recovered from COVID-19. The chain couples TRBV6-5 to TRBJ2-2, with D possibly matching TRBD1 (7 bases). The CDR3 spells CASSYEGRGETGELFF. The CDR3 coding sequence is TGTGCCAGCAGTTACGAGGGCAGGGGGGAGACCGGGGAGCTGTTTTTT.